The rows below give T cell receptor beta chains drawn from one sample of a study of T cell responses to AZD1222 COVID-19 vaccine. Some clones are missing from TCRdb's copy, which holds only in-frame ones; the method was immunoSEQ multiplex PCR. This table holds more than 100,000 clones, about nine tenths found once. The source material was peripheral blood, sampled on day 0 of AZD1222 vaccination. These receptors all come from an adult in good health. CDR3s include the opening cysteine and the closing phenylalanine or tryptophan. A D gene is named only where the DNA matches it firmly. Only part of the rows carry a size: once, few, many, or a class if the clone is expanded.

size	J	V	D	CDR3	DNA
NA	TRBJ1-1	TRBV5-1	NA	CASSSQGLNTEAFF	TGCGCCAGCAGCTCACAGGGACTGAACACTGAAGCTTTCTTT
NA	TRBJ1-1	TRBV19	NA	CASSIPGEAFF	TGTGCCAGTAGTATTCCGGGTGAAGCTTTCTTT
once	TRBJ2-2	TRBV5-1	NA	CASSLTASYTGELFF	TGCGCCAGCAGCTTGACAGCTTCCTACACCGGGGAGCTGTTTTTT
few	TRBJ2-2	TRBV2	NA	CASRLRDTNTGELFF	TGTGCCAGCAGGCTCCGGGACACTAACACCGGGGAGCTGTTTTTT
NA	TRBJ2-3	TRBV19	NA	CASSRGADTDTQYF	TGTGCCAGTAGTAGGGGGGCCGACACAGATACGCAGTATTTT
NA	TRBJ1-1	TRBV2	TRBD1	CASSAGQGSTEAFF	TGTGCCAGCAGCGCGGGACAGGGGAGCACTGAAGCTTTCTTT
NA	TRBJ2-5	TRBV4-2	TRBD2	CASSQEVRGTGETQYF	TGTGCCAGCAGCCAAGAAGTGCGGGGGACGGGGGAGACCCAGTACTTC
NA	TRBJ2-7	TRBV7-2	TRBD1	CASSFTGTGTYEQYF	TGTGCCAGCAGCTTCACCGGGACAGGGACCTACGAGCAGTACTTC
NA	TRBJ1-2	TRBV10-1	NA	CASSESGGLDYTF	TGCGCCAGCAGTGAGTCCGGGGGACTGGACTACACCTTC
NA	TRBJ2-3	TRBV7-3	NA	CASSFSGVFSDTQYF	TGTGCCAGCAGCTTCTCAGGGGTCTTCTCAGATACGCAGTATTTT
NA	TRBJ1-1	TRBV5-5	TRBD1	CASSLVGQEAFF	TGTGCCAGCAGCTTGGTGGGACAGGAAGCTTTCTTT
NA	TRBJ1-5	TRBV29-1	NA	CSVVTESNQPQHF	TGCAGCGTTGTGACAGAAAGCAATCAGCCCCAGCATTTT
NA	TRBJ2-3	TRBV6-2/TRBV6-3	NA	CASSYSRDRTDTQYF	TGTGCCAGCAGTTACAGCCGGGACCGCACAGATACGCAGTATTTT
once	TRBJ2-2	TRBV7-6	NA	CASTQSSGELFF	TGTGCCAGCACCCAGTCGTCCGGGGAGCTGTTTTTT
NA	TRBJ2-1	TRBV7-3	NA	CASSPSLAGNEQFF	TGTGCCAGCAGCCCCTCACTTGCGGGCAATGAGCAGTTCTTC